One and the same sample provided the 28 T cell receptor beta chains below, sequenced in a study of beta chain features in type 1 diabetes. The whole isolated RNA underwent reverse transcription, so sequencing captured expressed TCRB transcripts. Sequencing was performed with immunoSEQ multiplex PCR; in TCRdb, only in-frame clones are kept and a portion is missing. Among over 500,000 clones listed, about 16% were seen once. Material: naive CD4+ T cells from blood. The receptors derive from a man aged 18 to 29 in good health.

The rearrangement joins TRBV19 to TRBJ2-3; tentatively, D is TRBD1 (5 bases). This CDR3 has 13 residues. The germline V gene encodes CDR1 LNHDA and CDR2 SQIVND (reference sequence). Trimming took off 4 bases at V and 4 bases at J, with 9 bases between the two ends. The CDR3 loop reads CASSTGIADTQYF. Written as DNA, the CDR3 is TGTGCCAGTAGTACAGGGATCGCAGATACGCAGTATTTT.

This clone was counted between two and nine times. V and J are TRBV7-2 and TRBJ1-3, with D perhaps TRBD1 (5 bases). CDR3 length equals 15 residues. With 5 bases removed from V and 1 base from J, the gap between germline ends came to 12 bases. Germline loops: CDR1 SGHTA, CDR2 FQGNSA. The CDR3: CASSPVRGSGNTIYF. The CDR3 nucleotides read TGTGCCAGCAGCCCTGTGAGGGGTTCTGGAAACACCATATATTTT.

This clone was seen only a few times. This chain joins TRBV5-6 and TRBJ2-7; D is possibly TRBD1 (5 bases). CDR3 size: 12 residues. From germline, CDR1 is SGHDT and CDR2 YYEEEE. V dropped 3 bases and J dropped 3 bases, with 7 bases sitting between them. CDR3 sequence: CASSSDSYEQYF. The CDR3 coding sequence is TGTGCCAGCAGCTCAGACAGCTACGAGCAGTACTTC.

The V call is TRBV20-1, the J call TRBJ2-7; D is uncertain. This CDR3 is 11 amino acids long. Germline loops: CDR1 DFQATT, CDR2 SNEGSKA (reference sequence). V lost 1 base and J lost 6, with 7 bases in between. The CDR3 DNA reads TGCAGTGCTAGAGGTTTGAGCGAGCAGTACTTC. This encodes CSARGLSEQYF.

There are a few counts of this clone. The chain uses TRBV18 and TRBJ2-7; the match to TRBD1 covers 9 bases. J lost 3 bases, V lost 1 base, and 4 bases had no gene match. This CDR3 is 15 amino acids long. Germline values: CDR1 KGHSH, CDR2 LQKENI. The CDR3 loop reads CASSPQGQGNYEQYF. The CDR3 DNA is TGTGCCAGCTCACCACAGGGACAGGGAAACTACGAGCAGTACTTC.

This rearrangement joins TRBV7-2 to TRBJ2-5; TRBD2 matches at 12 bases. In germline, CDR1 is SGHTA, CDR2 FQGNSA. V shed 4 bases, J shed 2 bases, and the junction held 5 bases outside the gene matches. The CDR3 has 16 amino acids. The DNA of the CDR3 is TGTGCCAGCAGCTCCCCTAGCGGGGGGGCGCAAGAGACCCAGTACTTC. It is translated as CASSSPSGGAQETQYF.

The chain joins TRBV29-1 to TRBJ2-3, with D uncertain. The CDR3 totals 12 residues. Germline V CDR1 and CDR2: SQVTM, ANQGSEA. V was clipped by 7 bases and J by 2 bases, with 10 bases between them. This CDR3 is CSGRHVTDTQYF. The CDR3, as DNA: TGCAGCGGGCGCCACGTCACAGATACGCAGTATTTT.

The chain has TRBV4-1 and TRBJ1-5; D may be TRBD1 (5 bases). The germline V and J ends were trimmed by 4 bases and 0 bases, with 13 bases remaining between them. CDR1 MGHRA and CDR2 YSYEKL come from the germline V gene. The CDR3 runs 16 residues. The CDR3 protein is CASSRGTVHSNQPQHF. The CDR3 region has the DNA TGCGCCAGCAGCCGAGGGACGGTCCATAGCAATCAGCCCCAGCATTTT.

This chain links TRBV14 with TRBJ1-6, with D uncertain. The CDR3 is made up of 13 amino acids. Germline-derived CDR1 and CDR2 are SGHDN and FVKESK. With 2 bases removed from V and 11 bases from J, the gap between germline ends came to 10 bases. DNA of the CDR3: TGTGCCAGCAGCCAATTCCGTGGTGCACCCCTCCACTTT. Its translation: CASSQFRGAPLHF. The full variable domain, completed using reference TRBV14 and TRBJ1-6, is EAGVTQFPSHSVIEKGQTVTLRCDPISGHDNLYWYRRVMGKEIKFLLHFVKESKQDESGMPNNRFLAERTGGTYSTLKVQPAELEDSGVYFCASSQFRGAPLHFGNGTRLTVT.

In this sample, this clone turned up a few times. The rearrangement links TRBV7-9 to TRBJ2-7; D may be TRBD1 (5 bases). The CDR3 runs 16 residues. Trimming removed 1 base at V and 0 bases at J, with 13 bases between. Per the germline V gene, CDR1 is SEHNR and CDR2 is FQNEAQ (reference sequence). The CDR3 here is CASSLGTPKSSYEQYF. CDR3 coding DNA: TGTGCCAGCAGCTTAGGGACACCGAAAAGCTCCTACGAGCAGTACTTC.

The rearrangement uses TRBV19 and TRBJ2-3; no definite D call. Per the germline V gene, CDR1 is LNHDA and CDR2 is SQIVND (reference sequence). V gave up 4 bases and J gave up 8 bases, with 13 bases separating them. The CDR3 loop spans 13 amino acids. As DNA, the CDR3 is TGTGCCAGTAGTACCCTACTCATGAGTACGCAGTATTTT. This translates into CASSTLLMSTQYF.

The sample holds a few counts of this clone. This chain links TRBV15 with TRBJ1-2, with D hard to call. The germline V gene encodes CDR1 LNHNV and CDR2 YYDKDF (reference sequence). The CDR3 is 14 residues long. V was clipped by 0 bases and J by 6 bases, with 11 bases between them. The CDR3 DNA reads as TGTGCCACCAGCAGAGATAGAAGGGTTAATGGCTACACCTTC. It is translated as CATSRDRRVNGYTF.

This clone was seen a handful of times. The CDR3 region is CASSYFAEGTEAFF. Here the CDR3 DNA reads TGTGCCAGCAGTTACTTCGCCGAAGGCACTGAAGCTTTCTTT. This chain uses TRBV6-5 with TRBJ1-1; D is unresolved. Per the germline V gene, CDR1 is MNHEY and CDR2 is SVGAGI. Trimming stripped 1 base from V and 4 bases from J, with 10 bases between. The CDR3 totals 14 residues.

Only a few counts were recorded for this clone. The genes are TRBV9 and TRBJ2-5, with 7 nucleotides matching TRBD2. Germline CDR1 reads SGDLS; CDR2 reads YYNGEE. The CDR3 covers 15 residues. J was trimmed by 5 bases and V by 0 bases; bases with no gene match: 7. CDR3 coding DNA: TGTGCCAGCAGCGTAGCTCCAGGGAGGGTGGAGACCCAGTACTTC. Encoded protein: CASSVAPGRVETQYF.

V gene TRBV9 combines with J gene TRBJ2-3; TRBD2 is a possible D gene (6 bases). Per germline, CDR1 SGDLS and CDR2 YYNGEE. V gave up 2 bases and J gave up 6 bases, with 19 bases separating them. The CDR3 covers 16 residues. CDR3 region: CASSVHRAGPQDTQYF. CDR3 DNA sequence: TGTGCCAGCAGCGTCCATCGAGCGGGCCCTCAGGATACGCAGTATTTT.

This clone was detected a few times. This chain links TRBV7-2 with TRBJ2-7, with TRBD2 matching over 8 bases. CDR1 and CDR2 from the germline V gene are SGHTA and FQGNSA. The CDR3 has 16 residues. J was trimmed by 7 bases and V by 1 base; bases with no gene match: 12. CDR3 protein: CASSLDSGGRSGEQYF. The CDR3, as DNA: TGTGCCAGCAGCTTAGACAGCGGGGGCCGTTCTGGGGAGCAGTACTTC. Supplemented by reference TRBV7-2 and TRBJ2-7, the full variable domain reads GAGVSQSPSNKVTEKGKDVELRCDPISGHTALYWYRQSLGQGLEFLIYFQGNSAPDKSGLPSDRFSAERTGGSVSTLTIQRTQQEDSAVYLCASSLDSGGRSGEQYFGPGTRLTVT.

As DNA, the CDR3 is TGTGCCAGCAGCTTAAAATGGGGCACTGAAGCTTTCTTT. This gives the protein CASSLKWGTEAFF. The rearrangement links TRBV7-3 to TRBJ1-1, with no clear D. This CDR3 is built from 13 residues. V was pared by 1 base and J by 4 bases, with 7 bases between. Germline CDR1 and CDR2: SGHTA and FQGTGA.

The J gene is TRBJ1-5, the V gene TRBV7-2; D is unclear. V was trimmed by 5 bases and J by 2 bases, leaving 16 bases between them. The CDR3 has 16 residues. Per the germline V gene, CDR1 is SGHTA and CDR2 is FQGNSA. CDR3 region: CASSTGRRLGNQPQHF. CDR3 bases: TGTGCCAGCAGCACCGGACGGAGACTAGGCAATCAGCCCCAGCATTTT.

This clone was seen a few times. This sequence joins TRBV10-3 and TRBJ1-4; 8 positions agree with TRBD1. Germline CDR1 reads ENHRY; CDR2 reads SYGVKD. J was trimmed by 5 bases and V by 6 bases; bases with no gene match: 5. CDR3 length equals 14 residues. The CDR3 here is CAISLTGENEKLFF. The CDR3 nucleotides read TGTGCCATCAGCCTGACAGGGGAAAATGAAAAACTGTTTTTT.

The V and J genes are TRBV5-1 and TRBJ1-6; the match to TRBD1 covers 9 bases. V shed 4 bases and J 7 bases; nucleotides not matched to a gene: 3. CDR3 length equals 14 residues. Germline V CDR1 and CDR2: SGHRS, YFSETQ. The CDR3 DNA reads as TGCGCCAGCAGCCCGGGACAGGGAAATTCACCCCTCCACTTT. It translates to CASSPGQGNSPLHF.

This clone has a handful of counts. The genes are TRBV18 and TRBJ1-1; D call uncertain. V was trimmed by 4 bases and J by 1 base, leaving 7 bases between them. CDR1 is KGHSH, CDR2 LQKENI, per germline. CDR3 size: 13 residues. This CDR3 is CASSQITNTEAFF. CDR3 nucleotides: TGTGCCAGCTCACAGATAACGAACACTGAAGCTTTCTTT.

CDR3 residues: CASNLLEFNYGYTF. The CDR3 coding sequence is TGTGCCAGCAACCTGCTAGAATTTAACTATGGCTACACCTTC. The chain is built from TRBV28 and TRBJ1-2; no clear D gene. Trimming removed 7 bases from V and 1 base from J, with 13 bases in between. Germline V gene sequence: CDR1 MDHEN, CDR2 SYDVKM. The CDR3 runs to 14 residues.

There are a few counts of this clone. CDR3 DNA sequence: TGTGCCAGCAGCGTACAGGGTCTGTCCTACGAGCAGTACTTC. Residues: CASSVQGLSYEQYF. The chain is built from TRBV9 and TRBJ2-7, with D possibly matching TRBD1 (5 bases). Trimming removed 1 base from V and 1 base from J, with 9 bases in between. The CDR3 runs 14 residues. Germline CDR1 and CDR2: SGDLS and YYNGEE.

This chain joins TRBV11-2 and TRBJ2-7; D gene unclear. Germline V lookup: CDR1 SGHAT, CDR2 FQNNGV. V gave up 5 bases and J gave up 4 bases, with 12 bases separating them. CDR3 size: 13 residues. CDR3 residues: CASSPGISYEQYF. As DNA, the CDR3 is TGTGCCAGCAGCCCTGGGATATCGTACGAGCAGTACTTC.

This clone was found a few times. The sample carries other DNA sequences with the same CDR3. The genes are TRBV18 and TRBJ2-7, with 11 bases lining up with TRBD1. CDR1 KGHSH and CDR2 LQKENI come from the germline V gene. With 3 bases clipped from V and 2 bases from J, the junction kept 3 bases outside the gene matches. The CDR3 loop spans 15 amino acids. The CDR3 here is CASSPGTGGPYEQYF. CDR3 DNA: TGTGCCAGCTCACCCGGGACAGGGGGACCCTACGAGCAGTACTTC.

The V and J genes are TRBV5-1 and TRBJ1-1; 8 bases fit TRBD1. The CDR3 is 17 amino acids. After removal of 4 bases from V and 1 base from J, the junction contained 12 bases not matched to a gene. The germline CDR1 and CDR2 sequences are SGHRS and YFSETQ. Written as DNA, the CDR3 is TGCGCCAGCAGCCCAGGTCACTCAGGGGGCGCGAACACTGAAGCTTTCTTT. This gives the protein CASSPGHSGGANTEAFF.

In its sample, this clone was seen a few times. J is TRBJ2-7 and V is TRBV5-1; 7 positions agree with TRBD1. V shed 0 bases, J shed 4 bases, and the junction held 10 bases outside the gene matches. This CDR3 is built from 16 residues. Germline assignment: CDR1 SGHRS and CDR2 YFSETQ. The CDR3 nucleotides read TGCGCCAGCAGCTTGGAAGGGCCAGGGGGAGCTTACGAGCAGTACTTC. Translated: CASSLEGPGGAYEQYF.

This clone was counted only a few times. The V call is TRBV7-2, the J call TRBJ2-7; 9 positions agree with TRBD1. Per the germline V gene, CDR1 is SGHTA and CDR2 is FQGNSA. The CDR3 length is 14 residues. J was trimmed by 4 bases and V by 5 bases; bases with no gene match: 6. In DNA form, the CDR3 reads TGTGCCAGCAGCCGGGACAGGGATTGGTACGAGCAGTACTTC. It encodes CASSRDRDWYEQYF. Full variable domain (missing parts from reference TRBV7-2 and TRBJ2-7): GAGVSQSPSNKVTEKGKDVELRCDPISGHTALYWYRQSLGQGLEFLIYFQGNSAPDKSGLPSDRFSAERTGGSVSTLTIQRTQQEDSAVYLCASSRDRDWYEQYFGPGTRLTVT.